Listed below are T cell receptor beta chains from one sample, sequenced in a study of blood T cell repertoires in COVID-19. Only in-frame clones appear in the TCRdb table, and some are missing; sequencing was by immunoSEQ multiplex PCR. The repertoire holds fewer than 250,000 clones, with 85% to 95% as singletons. Sequenced sample: peripheral blood. These receptors were collected from a man aged 25-40 years with COVID-19, enrolled during active disease. CDR3s include the opening cysteine and the closing phenylalanine or tryptophan. Fields, in order: J gene, clone size, D gene, V gene, CDR3 protein, CDR3 DNA. A D gene is named only where the DNA matches it firmly. Clone size is not always given. Where it is, it says once, few, many or a class for expanded clones.

TRBJ1-1 | NA | NA | TRBV7-6 | CASSSGAPTEAFF | TGTGCCAGCAGCTCTGGGGCCCCCACTGAAGCTTTCTTT
TRBJ1-6 | NA | NA | TRBV3-1/TRBV3-2 | CASSQAPSSPLHF | TGTGCCAGCAGCCAAGCCCCGAGTTCACCCCTCCACTTT
TRBJ2-1 | NA | TRBD2 | TRBV7-2 | CASSSGLNEQFF | TGTGCCAGCAGCTCGGGACTAAATGAGCAGTTCTTC
TRBJ2-2 | NA | TRBD1 | TRBV28 | CASSSLGTGDLTGELFF | TGTGCCAGCAGTTCTCTGGGGACAGGGGACTTGACCGGGGAGCTGTTTTTT
TRBJ1-1 | NA | TRBD1 | TRBV5-1 | CASSTGQETTEAFF | TGCGCCAGCAGCACCGGACAGGAGACCACTGAAGCTTTCTTT
TRBJ1-1 | NA | NA | TRBV7-9 | CASSLLSSTGDHTEAFF | TGTGCCAGCAGCTTACTAAGTTCCACGGGGGATCACACTGAAGCTTTCTTT
TRBJ2-2 | NA | NA | TRBV3-1/TRBV3-2 | CASSQLLGELFF | TGTGCCAGCAGCCAATTACTCGGGGAGCTGTTTTTT
TRBJ2-1 | NA | TRBD2 | TRBV27 | CASRTGTSSYNEQFF | TGTGCCAGCAGGACCGGGACTAGCTCCTACAATGAGCAGTTCTTC
TRBJ2-7 | NA | TRBD1 | TRBV18 | CASSPPATGAQHISYEQYF | TGTGCCAGCTCACCACCAGCGACAGGGGCCCAACACATCTCCTACGAGCAGTACTTC
TRBJ1-6 | NA | TRBD1 | TRBV9 | CASSADRVNSPLHF | TGTGCCAGCAGCGCCGACAGGGTTAATTCACCCCTCCACTTT
TRBJ2-1 | few | TRBD2 | TRBV18 | CASSLAGGPWNEQFF | TGTGCCAGCTCATTAGCGGGGGGGCCATGGAATGAGCAGTTCTTC
TRBJ1-6 | NA | NA | TRBV9 | CASSVTGSLANSPLHF | TGTGCCAGCAGCGTCACAGGGTCCCTTGCGAATTCACCCCTCCACTTT
TRBJ2-5 | NA | NA | TRBV6-5 | CASSYFSGVGQETQYF | TGTGCCAGCAGTTACTTCTCGGGGGTTGGCCAAGAGACCCAGTACTTC
TRBJ2-3 | NA | TRBD1 | TRBV7-9 | CASSPNSWTGWDSDTQYF | TGTGCCAGCAGCCCGAACTCCTGGACAGGGTGGGATTCAGATACGCAGTATTTT
TRBJ1-1 | NA | TRBD1 | TRBV18 | CASSSTGLRTEAFF | TGTGCCAGCTCATCGACAGGGCTCCGCACTGAAGCTTTCTTT
TRBJ2-5 | NA | NA | TRBV9 | CASSVAATGFKETQYF | TGTGCCAGCAGCGTAGCGGCTACAGGCTTTAAAGAGACCCAGTACTTC